This is a list of T cell receptor beta chains from one sample in a study of OX40 agonist ivuxolimab in advanced cancers. The data were produced by immunoSEQ multiplex PCR, yet TCRdb's version contains in-frame clones alone and is incomplete. The profile shows roughly 70,000 clones, 75% to 90% of them singletons. The sequences come from CD4+ or CD8+ T cells sorted from blood, collected in a trial of the OX40 agonist ivuxolimab. These receptors all stem from an adult with an advanced solid tumor such as melanoma, head and neck, liver or kidney cancer. The CDR3 runs from the conserved cysteine through the conserved F or W. The order of the fields is J gene, V gene, clone size, D gene, CDR3 DNA, CDR3 protein. A D gene is named only where the DNA matches it firmly. For some rows the clone size is stated as once, few or many, or as a class when expanded; others skip it.

>TRBJ1-1|TRBV5-1|-|-
TGCGCCAGCGCCGCACAGTTGAACACTGAAGCTTTCTTT
CASAAQLNTEAFF
>TRBJ1-5|TRBV6-6|-|-
TGTGCCAGCAGTTCAGGGTTCAATCAGCCCCAGCATTTT
CASSSGFNQPQHF
>TRBJ2-3|TRBV30|-|-
TGTGCCTGGAGTGTACTACGGACAGATACGCAGTATTTT
CAWSVLRTDTQYF
>TRBJ1-1|TRBV19|-|-
TGTGCCAGTTGTGACAGAAGGAACACTGAAGCTTTCTTT
CASCDRRNTEAFF
>TRBJ2-1|TRBV4-1|-|-
TGCGCCAGCAGCCCCACAAACCAGCTGGGTGAGCAGTTCTTC
CASSPTNQLGEQFF
>TRBJ1-6|TRBV7-9|-|TRBD1
TGTGCCAGCAGCTTAGTCACAGGGGATTCACCCCTCCACTTT
CASSLVTGDSPLHF
>TRBJ1-6|TRBV5-4|-|TRBD1
TGTGCCAGCAGCTTGGCCGGGGGGACAGCTCGTTCACCCCTCCACTTT
CASSLAGGTARSPLHF
>TRBJ2-2|TRBV16|-|-
TGTGCCAGCAGCCAATCGCGTAAGGGGGCGAACACCGGGGAGCTGTTTTTT
CASSQSRKGANTGELFF
>TRBJ2-3|TRBV29-1|-|TRBD2
TGCAGCGTTTCCTTGAGCGGGGACACAGATACGCAGTATTTT
CSVSLSGDTDTQYF
>TRBJ2-5|TRBV5-1|-|TRBD1
TGCGCCAGCATTAGAGGGACAGGGGGTGGAGAGACCCAGTACTTC
CASIRGTGGGETQYF
>TRBJ1-1|TRBV5-1|-|-
TGCGCCAGCAGCTTGGGGAACTGGAACACTGAAGCTTTCTTT
CASSLGNWNTEAFF
>TRBJ1-5|TRBV4-3|-|TRBD1
TGCGCCAGCAGCCGGGACAGGGGTTATCAGCCCCAGCATTTT
CASSRDRGYQPQHF
>TRBJ2-1|TRBV4-1|-|-
TGCGCCAGCAGCCAAGAGGCCGGTGGGGGAGCCTACAATGAGCAGTTCTTC
CASSQEAGGGAYNEQFF
>TRBJ2-2|TRBV7-8|-|TRBD1
TGTGCCAGCAGCTTAGGGACAGGGGGGTACACCGGGGAGCTGTTTTTT
CASSLGTGGYTGELFF
>TRBJ1-5|TRBV6-6|-|-
TGTGCCAGCAGTCGGGGAGGCAATCAGCCCCAGCATTTT
CASSRGGNQPQHF
>TRBJ1-5|TRBV6-6|once|-
TGTGCCAGCAGGCCGGATGTTAGCAATCAGCCCCAGCATTTT
CASRPDVSNQPQHF
>TRBJ1-2|TRBV21-1|-|-
TGTGCCAGCAGCCCCCCCCGGGGGGGTGGGGGCTACACCTTC
CASSPPRGGGGYTF
>TRBJ1-2|TRBV5-4|-|-
TGTGCCAGCAGCTTGGAGTCGGGGGTCCCCCTTTATGGCTACACCTTC
CASSLESGVPLYGYTF
>TRBJ2-7|TRBV4-3|-|-
TGCGCCAGCAGCCAAGGCGTGCAGGGTTCCTACGAGCAGTACTTC
CASSQGVQGSYEQYF
>TRBJ1-4|TRBV5-4|-|TRBD1
TGTGCCAGCAGCGGAAGCGACAGGGATACTAATGAAAAACTGTTTTTT
CASSGSDRDTNEKLFF
>TRBJ2-3|TRBV6-4|-|-
TGTGCCAGCAGTGAAGGAGCAGGGACAGATACGCAGTATTTT
CASSEGAGTDTQYF
>TRBJ2-2|TRBV19|-|-
TGTGCCAGTAGAAACAGGGCGGACACCGGGGAGCTGTTTTTT
CASRNRADTGELFF
>TRBJ1-1|TRBV7-3|-|TRBD1
TGTGCCAGCAGCCCAAGAGGGACAGGGGGCGCGGGGGCTTTCTTT
CASSPRGTGGAGAFF
>TRBJ1-4|TRBV4-1|-|-
TGCGCCAGCAGCCTACGGGACACCTATGAAAAACTGTTTTTT
CASSLRDTYEKLFF
>TRBJ2-3|TRBV2|once|-
TGTGCCAGCAGGGGACTCACAGATACGCAGTATTTT
CASRGLTDTQYF
>TRBJ1-1|TRBV5-5|-|-
TGTGCCAGCAGAGTGCAAGTAGGCAACACTGAAGCTTTCTTT
CASRVQVGNTEAFF
>TRBJ2-7|TRBV30|-|-
TGTGCCTGGCAGGCCGCCTACGAGCAGTACTTC
CAWQAAYEQYF
>TRBJ2-1|TRBV5-1|-|TRBD2
TGCGCCAGCAGCTTGGAGTATGGGACTAGCGGGGCTGAGCAGTTCTTC
CASSLEYGTSGAEQFF
>TRBJ1-1|TRBV5-6|-|TRBD1
TGTGCCAGCACCAGACAGGGGGAAGCTTTCTTT
CASTRQGEAFF
>TRBJ2-5|TRBV9|-|TRBD1
TGTGCCAGCGCTAGGACAGGGGCTTCCCAAGAGACCCAGTACTTC
CASARTGASQETQYF
>TRBJ2-3|TRBV29-1|-|-
TGCAGCGCTTCGACTGGCACAGATACGCAGTATTTT
CSASTGTDTQYF
>TRBJ1-2|TRBV7-9|few|-
TGTGCCAGCAGCTTAGTTGCAGGACGTGGCTACACCTTC
CASSLVAGRGYTF
>TRBJ1-2|TRBV4-3|-|-
TGCGCCAGCAGCCAAGATGGCGAGTATGGCTACACCTTC
CASSQDGEYGYTF
>TRBJ1-1|TRBV30|-|-
TGTGCCTGGAGTGCCCTCGGGGTAGCGAGCACTGAAGCTTTCTTT
CAWSALGVASTEAFF
>TRBJ2-3|TRBV7-9|-|TRBD2
TGTGCCAGCAGCTTACGGGCAGCGGGGGCAGATACGCAGTATTTT
CASSLRAAGADTQYF
>TRBJ1-1|TRBV6-5|-|TRBD1
TGTGCCAGCAGTTCCGGGACAGGCCTGAGGGGCACTGAAGCTTTCTTT
CASSSGTGLRGTEAFF
>TRBJ1-6|TRBV7-9|-|-
TGTGCCAGCAGCTTAGCGGGTGGGGATAATTCACCCCTCCACTTT
CASSLAGGDNSPLHF
>TRBJ1-4|TRBV5-4|once|-
TGTGCCAGCAGTACCAAGGCAGGCCCAAGTGAAAAACTGTTTTTT
CASSTKAGPSEKLFF
>TRBJ2-7|TRBV19|-|-
TGTGCCAGTAACAACGATCCAGGGGCTTACGAGCAGTACTTC
CASNNDPGAYEQYF
>TRBJ2-5|TRBV6-5|few|TRBD2
TGTGCCAGCAGTCGGCGGGAGGCGGGGGGTGGGTCCCAGTACTTC
CASSRREAGGGSQYF
>TRBJ2-6|TRBV19|-|-
TGTGCCAGTAGGGCGCAGGCCGCTGGGGCCAACGTCCTGACTTTC
CASRAQAAGANVLTF
>TRBJ1-5|TRBV5-5|few|-
TGTGCCAGCAGCTTGGCCCTGGACAGCCTGCTTCAGCCCCAGCATTTT
CASSLALDSLLQPQHF
>TRBJ2-3|TRBV15|-|-
TGTGCCACCAGCAGTTCCCCGGGACATAGCACAGATACGCAGTATTTT
CATSSSPGHSTDTQYF
>TRBJ2-1|TRBV28|-|-
TGTGCCAGCAGAAAGGCCAGTCTCTCCTACAATGAGCAGTTCTTC
CASRKASLSYNEQFF
>TRBJ2-7|TRBV10-3|-|TRBD1
TGTGCCATCAGCATAGGACAGGTCTACGAGCAGTACTTC
CAISIGQVYEQYF
>TRBJ2-7|TRBV7-2|-|-
TGTGCCAGCAGCTTAGTTATAGGGTTGTTCTACGAGCAGTACTTC
CASSLVIGLFYEQYF
>TRBJ1-5|TRBV7-2|-|-
TGTGCCAGCAGCTTTGGTGGTCAGCCCCAGCATTTT
CASSFGGQPQHF
>TRBJ2-3|TRBV6-1|once|TRBD2
TGTGCCAGCAGTGATCCGGGACTAGGGAGAAGAGATACGCAGTATTTT
CASSDPGLGRRDTQYF
>TRBJ2-5|TRBV7-7|-|-
TGTGCTAGCAGCGACTTGGGAGAGACCCAGTACTTC
CASSDLGETQYF
>TRBJ1-2|TRBV28|few|-
TGTGCCAGCAGTTTAGAACAGAAGTTCTATGGCTACACCTTC
CASSLEQKFYGYTF
>TRBJ1-6|TRBV27|few|-
TGTGCCAGCAGCGGGGCCACTAGGAATTCACCCCTCCACTTT
CASSGATRNSPLHF
>TRBJ1-5|TRBV4-3|-|TRBD1
TGCGCCAGCAGCGCTCAGGGGGCTTTCGGACAGCCCCAGCATTTT
CASSAQGAFGQPQHF
>TRBJ1-2|TRBV7-9|-|-
TGTGCCAGCAGCGCTAGAGACAGGCCAGTTAACTATGGCTACACCTTC
CASSARDRPVNYGYTF